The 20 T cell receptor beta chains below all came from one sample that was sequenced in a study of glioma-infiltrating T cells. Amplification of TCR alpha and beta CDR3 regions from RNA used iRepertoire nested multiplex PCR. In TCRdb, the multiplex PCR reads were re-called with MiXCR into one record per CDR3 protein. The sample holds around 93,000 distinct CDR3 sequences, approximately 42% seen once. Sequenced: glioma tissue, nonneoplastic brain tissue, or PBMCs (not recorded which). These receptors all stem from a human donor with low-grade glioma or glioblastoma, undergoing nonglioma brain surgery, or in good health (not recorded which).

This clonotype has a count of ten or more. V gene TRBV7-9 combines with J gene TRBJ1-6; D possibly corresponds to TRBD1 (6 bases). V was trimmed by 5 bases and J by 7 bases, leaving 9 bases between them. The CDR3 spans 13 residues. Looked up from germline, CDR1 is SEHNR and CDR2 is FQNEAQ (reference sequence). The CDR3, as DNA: TGTGCCAGCAGCATAGACAGGAATTCACCCCTCCACTTT. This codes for CASSIDRNSPLHF.

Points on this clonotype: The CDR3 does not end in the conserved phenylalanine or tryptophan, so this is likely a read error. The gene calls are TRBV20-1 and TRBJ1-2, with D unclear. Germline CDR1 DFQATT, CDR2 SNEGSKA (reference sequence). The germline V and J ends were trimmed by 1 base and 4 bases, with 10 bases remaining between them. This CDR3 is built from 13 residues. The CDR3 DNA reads TGCAGTGCTAGAGGTGCGCAGACCTATGGCTACACCTCC. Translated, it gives CSARGAQTYGYTS.

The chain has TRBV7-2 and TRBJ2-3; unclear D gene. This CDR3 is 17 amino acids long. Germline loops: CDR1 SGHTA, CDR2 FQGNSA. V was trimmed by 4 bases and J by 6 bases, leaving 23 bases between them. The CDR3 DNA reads TGTGCCAGCAGCTCACAACCAGCATCCCTCATCCCGGATACGCAGTATTTT. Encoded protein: CASSSQPASLIPDTQYF.

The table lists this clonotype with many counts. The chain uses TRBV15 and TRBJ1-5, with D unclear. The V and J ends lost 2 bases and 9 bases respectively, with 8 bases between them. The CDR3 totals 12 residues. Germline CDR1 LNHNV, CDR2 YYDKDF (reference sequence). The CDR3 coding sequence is TGTGCCACCAGCAGAACTGGACGGCCCCAGCATTTT. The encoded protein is CATSRTGRPQHF. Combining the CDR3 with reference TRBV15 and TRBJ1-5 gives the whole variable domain DAMVIQNPRYQVTQFGKPVTLSCSQTLNHNVMYWYQQKSSQAPKLLFHYYDKDFNNEADTPDNFQSRRPNTSFCFLDIRSPGLGDTAMYLCATSRTGRPQHFGDGTRLSIL.

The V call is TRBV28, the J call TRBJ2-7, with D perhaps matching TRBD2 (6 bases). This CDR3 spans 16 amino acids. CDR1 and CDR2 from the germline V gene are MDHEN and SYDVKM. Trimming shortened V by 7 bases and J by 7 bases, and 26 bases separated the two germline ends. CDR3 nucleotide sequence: TGTGCCAGCACCAATAGGTTCGGGGGAATTATGAGGGAGCAGTACTTC. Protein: CASTNRFGGIMREQYF.

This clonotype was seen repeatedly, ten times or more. The CDR3 here is CASSLRAGQGAKNGYTF. Here the CDR3 DNA reads TGTGCCAGCAGTTTAAGGGCGGGACAGGGAGCAAAGAATGGCTACACCTTC. The V gene is TRBV27, the J gene TRBJ1-2; 9 bases are a match to TRBD1. V shed 2 bases and J 6 bases; nucleotides not matched to a gene: 13. This CDR3 region has 17 residues. Germline V gives CDR1 MNHEY, CDR2 SMNVEV (reference sequence).

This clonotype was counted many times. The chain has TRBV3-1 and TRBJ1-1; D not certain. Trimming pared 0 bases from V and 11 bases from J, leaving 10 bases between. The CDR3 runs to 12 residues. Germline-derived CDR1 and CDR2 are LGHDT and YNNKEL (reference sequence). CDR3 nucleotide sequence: TGTGCCAGCAGCCAAGACAGGCGGGCGGCTTTCTTT. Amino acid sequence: CASSQDRRAAFF.

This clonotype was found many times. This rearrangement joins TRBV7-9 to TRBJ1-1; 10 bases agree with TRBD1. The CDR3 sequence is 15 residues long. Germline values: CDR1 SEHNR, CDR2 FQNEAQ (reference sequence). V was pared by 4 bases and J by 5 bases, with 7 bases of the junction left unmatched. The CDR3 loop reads CASSWRDRGRTEAFF. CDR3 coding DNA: TGTGCCAGCAGCTGGCGGGACAGGGGACGTACTGAAGCTTTCTTT.

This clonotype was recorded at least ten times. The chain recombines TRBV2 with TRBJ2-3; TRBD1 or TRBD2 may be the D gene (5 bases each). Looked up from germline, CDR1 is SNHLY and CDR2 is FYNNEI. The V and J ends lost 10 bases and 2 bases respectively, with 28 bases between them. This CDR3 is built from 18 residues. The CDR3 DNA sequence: TGTGCCACCGAGCAGTTACCGGGGACCCCAACTCCCACAGATACGCAGTATTTT. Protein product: CATEQLPGTPTPTDTQYF. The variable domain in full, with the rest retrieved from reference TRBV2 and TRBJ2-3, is EPEVTQTPSHQVTQMGQEVILRCVPISNHLYFYWYRQILGQKVEFLVSFYNNEISEKSEIFDDQFSVERPDGSNFTLKIRSTKLEDSAMYFCATEQLPGTPTPTDTQYFGPGTRLTVL.

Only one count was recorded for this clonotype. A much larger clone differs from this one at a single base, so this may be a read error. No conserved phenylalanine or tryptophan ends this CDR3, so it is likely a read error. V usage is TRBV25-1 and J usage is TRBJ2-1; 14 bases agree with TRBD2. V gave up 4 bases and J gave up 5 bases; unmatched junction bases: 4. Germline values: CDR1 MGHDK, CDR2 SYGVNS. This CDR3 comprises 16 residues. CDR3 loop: CASSAEGLAGDNEQFL. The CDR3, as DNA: TGTGCCAGCAGTGCCGAGGGACTAGCGGGAGACAATGAGCAGTTCCTC.

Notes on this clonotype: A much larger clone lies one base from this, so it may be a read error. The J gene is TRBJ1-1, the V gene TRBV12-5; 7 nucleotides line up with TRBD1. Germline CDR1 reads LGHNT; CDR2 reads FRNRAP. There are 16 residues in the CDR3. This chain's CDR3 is CASGPDRVRVNTEALF. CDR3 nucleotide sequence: TGTGCTAGTGGTCCAGACAGGGTCCGAGTGAACACTGAAGCTCTCTTT.

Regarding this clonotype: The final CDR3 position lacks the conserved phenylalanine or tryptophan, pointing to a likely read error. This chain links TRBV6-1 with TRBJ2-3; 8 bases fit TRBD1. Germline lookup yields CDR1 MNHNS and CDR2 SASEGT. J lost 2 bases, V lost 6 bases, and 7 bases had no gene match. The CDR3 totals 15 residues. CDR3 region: CASSPGTGLTDTQYL. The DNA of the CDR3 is TGTGCCAGCAGCCCCGGGACAGGACTCACAGATACGCAGTATCTT.

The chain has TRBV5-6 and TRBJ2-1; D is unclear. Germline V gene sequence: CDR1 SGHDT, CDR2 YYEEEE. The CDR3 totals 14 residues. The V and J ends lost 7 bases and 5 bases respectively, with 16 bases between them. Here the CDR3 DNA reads TGTGCCAGCTTGGTCTCATGGGGAAACAATGAGCAGTTCTTC. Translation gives CASLVSWGNNEQFF.

In DNA form, the CDR3 reads TGTGCCAGCAGCTTCGGGACAGGTGCCTACGAGCAGTACTTC. Translation gives CASSFGTGAYEQYF. The chain recombines TRBV5-6 with TRBJ2-7, with 8 bases lining up with TRBD1. V gave up 2 bases and J gave up 2 bases; unmatched junction bases: 3. From germline, CDR1 is SGHDT and CDR2 YYEEEE. This CDR3 is built from 14 residues.

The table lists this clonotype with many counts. In nucleotides, the CDR3 is TGCGCCAGCAGCCCTAGCGGGGCGCAAGAGACCCAGTACTTC. This translates into CASSPSGAQETQYF. V usage is TRBV5-1 and J usage is TRBJ2-5; 9 nucleotides align to TRBD2. Germline V gene data show CDR1 as SGHRS and CDR2 as YFSETQ. The CDR3 totals 14 residues. Trimming at V came to 4 bases and at J to 2 bases, leaving 3 bases not matched to a gene.

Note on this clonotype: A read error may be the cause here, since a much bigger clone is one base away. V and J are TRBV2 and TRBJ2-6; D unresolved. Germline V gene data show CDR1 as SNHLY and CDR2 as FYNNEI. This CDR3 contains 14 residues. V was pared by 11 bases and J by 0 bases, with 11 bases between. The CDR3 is CACHYYSGANVLTF. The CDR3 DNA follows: TGTGCCTGCCACTACTACTCTGGGGCCAACGTCCTGACTTTC. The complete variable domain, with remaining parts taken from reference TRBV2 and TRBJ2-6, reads EPEVTQTPSHQVTQMGQEVILRCVPISNHLYFYWYRQILGQKVEFLVSFYNNEISEKSEIFDDQFSVERPDGSNFTLKIRSTKLEDSAMYFCACHYYSGANVLTFGAGSRLTVL.

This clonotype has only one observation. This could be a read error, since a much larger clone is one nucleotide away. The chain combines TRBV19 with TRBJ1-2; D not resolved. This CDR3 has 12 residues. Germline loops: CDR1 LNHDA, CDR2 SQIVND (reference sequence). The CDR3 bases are TGTGCCGGTAGTATGCGAAACTATGGCTACACCTTC. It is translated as CAGSMRNYGYTF.

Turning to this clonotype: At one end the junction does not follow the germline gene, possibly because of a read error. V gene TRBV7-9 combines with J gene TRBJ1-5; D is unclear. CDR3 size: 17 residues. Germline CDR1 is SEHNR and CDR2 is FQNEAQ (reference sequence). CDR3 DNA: TGTGCCAGCAGCTTAAGTACCCCGGGGAATAGCAATCGGCCCCAGCATTTT. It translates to CASSLSTPGNSNRPQHF.

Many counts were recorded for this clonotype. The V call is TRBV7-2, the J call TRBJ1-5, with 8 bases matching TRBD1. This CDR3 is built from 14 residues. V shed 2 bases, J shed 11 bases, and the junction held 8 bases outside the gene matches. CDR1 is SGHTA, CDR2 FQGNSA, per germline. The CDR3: CASSLSGQGRSQHF. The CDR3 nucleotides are TGTGCCAGCAGCTTAAGCGGACAGGGTAGGTCCCAGCATTTT.

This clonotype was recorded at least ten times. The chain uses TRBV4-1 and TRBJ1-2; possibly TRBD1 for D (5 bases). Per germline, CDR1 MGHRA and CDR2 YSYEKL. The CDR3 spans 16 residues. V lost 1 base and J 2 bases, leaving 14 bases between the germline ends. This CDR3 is CASSQAAGWGNYGYTF. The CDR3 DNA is TGCGCCAGCAGCCAAGCCGCAGGGTGGGGGAACTATGGCTACACCTTC.